These 10 T cell receptor beta chains were sequenced from one sample in a study of neurological immune-mediated disorders. MiXCR was run by TCRdb on the 5' RACE reads, yielding one entry per CDR3 protein. The sample records fewer than 75,000 distinct CDR3 sequences, roughly 3.2% being singletons. The specimen sequenced was PBMCs. These receptors were collected from a man in his forties with multiple sclerosis.

This clonotype was detected many times. The V and J genes are TRBV27 and TRBJ1-5; TRBD1 might be the D (5 bases). V lost 6 bases to trimming and J lost 3 bases, with 9 bases between them. CDR3 size: 13 residues. CDR1 MNHEY and CDR2 SMNVEV come from the germline V gene (reference sequence). In DNA form, the CDR3 reads TGTGCCAGCAGAAGACAGCTCAATCAGCCCCAGCATTTT. Translated: CASRRQLNQPQHF.

This clonotype was picked up many times. The CDR3 DNA follows: TGCAGTGCTAGAGATCCTTCGGGGGGGCAAGAAGATACGCAGTATTTT. As protein: CSARDPSGGQEDTQYF. The chain is built from TRBV20-1 and TRBJ2-3; 8 bases map to TRBD2. Trimming removed 0 bases from V and 5 bases from J; junction bases left unmatched: 10. CDR3 size: 16 residues. CDR1 DFQATT and CDR2 SNEGSKA come from the germline V gene (reference sequence).

This clonotype was detected many times. The rearrangement uses TRBV29-1 and TRBJ1-2; TRBD1 agrees at 7 bases. The CDR3 runs 13 residues. Trimming cost V 6 bases and J 5 bases; bases outside gene matches: 9. Germline lookup yields CDR1 SQVTM and CDR2 ANQGSEA. CDR3 bases: TGCAGCGTCAGAGACAGGGTAGATTATGGCTACACCTTC. Residues: CSVRDRVDYGYTF.

In its sample, this clonotype was seen many times. This sequence joins TRBV12-3 or TRBV12-4 and TRBJ2-7, with no clear D. The V end was cut by 3 bases, the J end by 3 bases, with 12 bases between. The length of the CDR3 is 14 residues. CDR3 sequence: CASSLTSPGYEQYF. The CDR3 bases are TGTGCCAGCAGTTTGACTTCACCGGGCTACGAGCAGTACTTC.

This clonotype was seen repeatedly, ten times or more. This chain connects TRBV20-1 to TRBJ1-2, with D possibly TRBD1 on 6 matching bases. V shed 3 bases and J shed 2 bases, with 10 bases lying between them. Germline V gene sequence: CDR1 DFQATT, CDR2 SNEGSKA (reference sequence). CDR3 length: 13 residues. The CDR3 DNA follows: TGCAGTGCTAGTCCGCAGGGGAACTATGGCTACACCTTC. It encodes CSASPQGNYGYTF.

The sample holds many counts of this clonotype. The chain is built from TRBV5-1 and TRBJ2-1; 8 bases align to TRBD1. Trimming took 4 bases from V and 5 from J; bases not matched to a gene: 2. The length of the CDR3 is 13 residues. Germline V gene data show CDR1 as SGHRS and CDR2 as YFSETQ. The CDR3 sequence is CASSPDRDNEQFF. The CDR3 nucleotides are TGCGCCAGCAGCCCGGACAGGGACAATGAGCAGTTCTTC.

This clonotype was observed at least ten times. The chain joins TRBV5-1 to TRBJ2-5; 7 bases fit TRBD1. V shed 2 bases and J 1 base; nucleotides not matched to a gene: 5. CDR1 and CDR2 (germline): SGHRS, YFSETQ. The CDR3 is 15 amino acids. The CDR3 bases are TGCGCCAGCAGCTTCAATACAGGGGCCCAAGAGACCCAGTACTTC. Protein product: CASSFNTGAQETQYF.

This clonotype has a count of ten or more. The chain uses TRBV11-3 and TRBJ2-7; D call uncertain. CDR3 length: 14 residues. Looked up from germline, CDR1 is SGHNT and CDR2 is YENEEA. Trimming took off 0 bases at V and 6 bases at J, with 12 bases between the two ends. CDR3 in DNA: TGTGCCAGCAGCTTAGATTTGTGGGCGGCCGAGCAGTACTTC. This translates into CASSLDLWAAEQYF.

The sample holds many counts of this clonotype. The gene calls are TRBV5-1 and TRBJ2-1; 8 bases agree with TRBD1. V lost 3 bases, J lost 5 bases, and 7 bases stayed unmatched. This CDR3 is 15 amino acids long. CDR1 and CDR2 (germline): SGHRS, YFSETQ. The CDR3 nucleotides read TGCGCCAGCAGCTGGACAGGGCTTGGGGACAATGAGCAGTTCTTC. This encodes CASSWTGLGDNEQFF.

The chain carries TRBV6-2 or TRBV6-3 and TRBJ1-5, with D perhaps TRBD1 (6 bases). The CDR3 is 14 amino acids. Germline V gives CDR1 MNHEY, CDR2 SVGEGT. Trimming left V 1 base short and J 6 bases short, with 10 bases between. CDR3 loop: CASSYFTGSQPQHF. The CDR3 nucleotides are TGTGCCAGCAGTTACTTTACAGGGAGTCAGCCCCAGCATTTT.